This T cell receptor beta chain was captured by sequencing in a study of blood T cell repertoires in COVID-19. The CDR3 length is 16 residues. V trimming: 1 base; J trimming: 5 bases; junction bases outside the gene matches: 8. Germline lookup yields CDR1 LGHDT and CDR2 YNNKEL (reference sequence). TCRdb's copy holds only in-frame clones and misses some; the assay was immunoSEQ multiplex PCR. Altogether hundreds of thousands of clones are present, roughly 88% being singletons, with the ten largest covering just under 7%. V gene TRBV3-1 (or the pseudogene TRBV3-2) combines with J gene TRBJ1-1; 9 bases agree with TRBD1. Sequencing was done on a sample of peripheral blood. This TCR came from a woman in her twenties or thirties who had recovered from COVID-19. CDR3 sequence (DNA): TGTGCCAGCAGCCAAGTTCCTCGGGGACAGGGTACTGAAGCTTTCTTT. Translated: CASSQVPRGQGTEAFF.